These T cell receptor beta chains were read from a single sample in a study of long-term antiretroviral therapy in people with HIV. The method was immunoSEQ multiplex PCR; TCRdb's version includes in-frame clones alone and lacks a portion of them. The table records about 32,000 clones, about 98% of them present only once. Sequencing used unsorted PBMCs, obtained 7.6 years after starting antiretroviral therapy. Source of these receptors: a man aged 25-45 years with HIV. Both conserved end residues are part of each CDR3. The order of the fields is D gene, clone size, J gene, CDR3 length, V gene, CDR3 DNA, CDR3 protein. D genes are given only for firm matches. The size field is filled for only some rows; it gives once, few, many or a size class.

D gene: NA
clone size: NA
J gene: TRBJ2-2
CDR3 length: 15
V gene: TRBV4-3
CDR3 DNA: TGCGCCAGCAGCCAAGTGGTCCTTCCAGCCGGGGAGCTGTTTTTT
CDR3 protein: CASSQVVLPAGELFF

D gene: NA
clone size: NA
J gene: TRBJ2-1
CDR3 length: 14
V gene: TRBV7-2
CDR3 DNA: TGTGCCAGCAGCTTCCTCGCGGTAACGCATGAGCAGTTCTTC
CDR3 protein: CASSFLAVTHEQFF

D gene: NA
clone size: NA
J gene: TRBJ2-7
CDR3 length: 13
V gene: TRBV6-6
CDR3 DNA: TGTGCCAGCACCTGGGGGTTGAATTACGAGCAGTACTTC
CDR3 protein: CASTWGLNYEQYF

D gene: TRBD2
clone size: NA
J gene: TRBJ2-7
CDR3 length: 14
V gene: TRBV7-8
CDR3 DNA: TGTGCCAGCAGCTCACTGAGCGGGAAGAGCGAGCAGTACTTC
CDR3 protein: CASSSLSGKSEQYF

D gene: NA
clone size: NA
J gene: TRBJ1-1
CDR3 length: 14
V gene: TRBV12-1
CDR3 DNA: TGTGCCAGCACCCCTCCCAGGGGGAACACTGAAGCTTTCTTT
CDR3 protein: CASTPPRGNTEAFF

D gene: NA
clone size: once
J gene: TRBJ2-3
CDR3 length: 11
V gene: TRBV7-8
CDR3 DNA: TGTGCCAGCAGCTTCACAGATACGCAGTATTTT
CDR3 protein: CASSFTDTQYF

D gene: NA
clone size: NA
J gene: TRBJ2-7
CDR3 length: 13
V gene: TRBV4-2
CDR3 DNA: TGTGCCAGCAGCCAAGGGGAGGAAAGGGAGCAGTACTTC
CDR3 protein: CASSQGEEREQYF

D gene: NA
clone size: NA
J gene: TRBJ2-2
CDR3 length: 13
V gene: TRBV7-3
CDR3 DNA: TGTGCCAGCAGCTTAAATCCCAACAGGGAGCTGTTTTTT
CDR3 protein: CASSLNPNRELFF

D gene: NA
clone size: NA
J gene: TRBJ1-4
CDR3 length: 16
V gene: TRBV4-3
CDR3 DNA: TGCGCCAGCAGCCTTAACAGGGACCCCTGGAATGAAAAACTGTTTTTT
CDR3 protein: CASSLNRDPWNEKLFF

D gene: NA
clone size: NA
J gene: TRBJ1-1
CDR3 length: 15
V gene: TRBV18
CDR3 DNA: TGTGCCAGCTCACCTGATTCGAGCCCGAACACTGAAGCTTTCTTT
CDR3 protein: CASSPDSSPNTEAFF

D gene: NA
clone size: NA
J gene: TRBJ1-5
CDR3 length: 15
V gene: TRBV5-5
CDR3 DNA: TGTGCCAGCAGCTTGGGGAGCTTTAGCAATCAGCCCCAGCATTTT
CDR3 protein: CASSLGSFSNQPQHF

D gene: TRBD2
clone size: NA
J gene: TRBJ2-7
CDR3 length: 14
V gene: TRBV6-1
CDR3 DNA: TGTGCCAGCAGTGAATCGGGGACTAGCGGGGGCGGATACTTC
CDR3 protein: CASSESGTSGGGYF

D gene: NA
clone size: once
J gene: TRBJ2-2
CDR3 length: 17
V gene: TRBV25-1
CDR3 DNA: TGTGCCAGCAGTGGGGGGGTGGGCAGGGGGAGCGCCGGGGAGCTGTTTTTT
CDR3 protein: CASSGGVGRGSAGELFF

D gene: NA
clone size: NA
J gene: TRBJ1-2
CDR3 length: 14
V gene: TRBV4-3
CDR3 DNA: TGCGCCAGCAGCCAAGTGTACCGGGGCGGTGGCTACACCTTC
CDR3 protein: CASSQVYRGGGYTF

D gene: NA
clone size: once
J gene: TRBJ1-4
CDR3 length: 18
V gene: TRBV4-3
CDR3 DNA: TGCGCCAGCAGCCAAGATCGGTTTTTGGTCAGCTCTTCTGAAAAACTGTTTTTT
CDR3 protein: CASSQDRFLVSSSEKLFF

D gene: NA
clone size: NA
J gene: TRBJ2-2
CDR3 length: 13
V gene: TRBV29-1
CDR3 DNA: TGCAGCGTTGTCAGGGCGAACACCGGGGAGCTGTTTTTT
CDR3 protein: CSVVRANTGELFF

D gene: NA
clone size: NA
J gene: TRBJ2-1
CDR3 length: 12
V gene: TRBV29-1
CDR3 DNA: TGCAGCGTCCCGACAAGGCCGAATGAGCAGTTCTTC
CDR3 protein: CSVPTRPNEQFF

D gene: TRBD2
clone size: NA
J gene: TRBJ2-2
CDR3 length: 16
V gene: TRBV2
CDR3 DNA: TGTGCCAGCAGTAAAGACGGGACTAGACCCAGCGGGGAGCTGTTTTTT
CDR3 protein: CASSKDGTRPSGELFF

D gene: NA
clone size: NA
J gene: TRBJ2-5
CDR3 length: 13
V gene: TRBV29-1
CDR3 DNA: TGCAGCGTTGAGCCGGGGGATCGGGCGACCCAGTACTTC
CDR3 protein: CSVEPGDRATQYF

D gene: NA
clone size: once
J gene: TRBJ1-4
CDR3 length: 11
V gene: TRBV20-1
CDR3 DNA: TGCAGTGCTCCCGACATGTCGGGACCGTTTTTT
CDR3 protein: CSAPDMSGPFF

D gene: TRBD2
clone size: NA
J gene: TRBJ2-3
CDR3 length: 17
V gene: TRBV7-6
CDR3 DNA: TGTGCCAGCAGCTTACGGGCACAAGCGGGAGGTGGAGATACGCAGTATTTT
CDR3 protein: CASSLRAQAGGGDTQYF

D gene: TRBD1
clone size: NA
J gene: TRBJ1-5
CDR3 length: 15
V gene: TRBV19
CDR3 DNA: TGTGCCACCAGGACAGGCATGGGGGGCGGTCAGCCCCAGCATTTT
CDR3 protein: CATRTGMGGGQPQHF

D gene: NA
clone size: NA
J gene: TRBJ2-5
CDR3 length: 13
V gene: TRBV4-3
CDR3 DNA: TGCGCCAGCAGCCAGGATTTTCAAGAGACCCAGTACTTC
CDR3 protein: CASSQDFQETQYF

D gene: TRBD1
clone size: NA
J gene: TRBJ1-2
CDR3 length: 14
V gene: TRBV7-9
CDR3 DNA: TGTGCCAGCAGGGGCCGGGACAGCTCCTATGGCTACACCTTC
CDR3 protein: CASRGRDSSYGYTF

D gene: NA
clone size: NA
J gene: TRBJ2-7
CDR3 length: 15
V gene: TRBV7-9
CDR3 DNA: TGTGCCAGCAGCTCCCGGGACACTTTCACCTACGAGCAGTACTTC
CDR3 protein: CASSSRDTFTYEQYF

D gene: NA
clone size: NA
J gene: TRBJ1-1
CDR3 length: 12
V gene: TRBV6-5
CDR3 DNA: TGTGCCAGCAGCCACCCTGACACTGAAGCTTTCTTT
CDR3 protein: CASSHPDTEAFF

D gene: NA
clone size: NA
J gene: TRBJ1-2
CDR3 length: 14
V gene: TRBV19
CDR3 DNA: TGTGCCAGTAGTATGGTGGGGACGGGCTATGGCTACACCTTC
CDR3 protein: CASSMVGTGYGYTF

D gene: NA
clone size: NA
J gene: TRBJ1-1
CDR3 length: 16
V gene: TRBV6-6
CDR3 DNA: TGTGCCAGCAGTTACTCGACGGGAGGAGTGGGGACTGAAGCTTTCTTT
CDR3 protein: CASSYSTGGVGTEAFF

D gene: NA
clone size: NA
J gene: TRBJ1-5
CDR3 length: 15
V gene: TRBV5-1
CDR3 DNA: TGCGCCAGCAGCTTGAGGGGAGGGAGCAATCAGCCCCAGCATTTT
CDR3 protein: CASSLRGGSNQPQHF

D gene: NA
clone size: NA
J gene: TRBJ2-7
CDR3 length: 14
V gene: TRBV21-1
CDR3 DNA: TGTGCCAGCAACGCACTAGCGGAGTGCTACGAGCAGTACTTC
CDR3 protein: CASNALAECYEQYF

D gene: NA
clone size: NA
J gene: TRBJ1-2
CDR3 length: 10
V gene: TRBV6-4
CDR3 DNA: TGTGCCAGCATACTTAAGGTCTACACCTTC
CDR3 protein: CASILKVYTF

D gene: NA
clone size: NA
J gene: TRBJ1-2
CDR3 length: 19
V gene: TRBV18
CDR3 DNA: TGTGCCAGCTCACCCCTTCGGACCAGGATAGCGGGTACTAACTATGGCTACACCTTC
CDR3 protein: CASSPLRTRIAGTNYGYTF

D gene: TRBD2
clone size: NA
J gene: TRBJ2-3
CDR3 length: 17
V gene: TRBV5-4
CDR3 DNA: TGTGCCAGCAGCTCAAGACTAGCGGGGGGGCCGGCAGATACGCAGTATTTT
CDR3 protein: CASSSRLAGGPADTQYF

D gene: TRBD2
clone size: NA
J gene: TRBJ2-7
CDR3 length: 15
V gene: TRBV7-9
CDR3 DNA: TGTGCCAGCAGCTCCGGGGTAGCGGGAAACTACGAGCAGTACTTC
CDR3 protein: CASSSGVAGNYEQYF

D gene: TRBD1
clone size: NA
J gene: TRBJ1-2
CDR3 length: 15
V gene: TRBV30
CDR3 DNA: TGTGCCTTAGACAGGGAGGTAGCCCTACTCTATGGCTACACCTTC
CDR3 protein: CALDREVALLYGYTF

D gene: TRBD1
clone size: NA
J gene: TRBJ1-1
CDR3 length: 14
V gene: TRBV6-6
CDR3 DNA: TGTGCCATCATAAAGACCAGGGGGGACACTGAAGCTTTCTTT
CDR3 protein: CAIIKTRGDTEAFF

D gene: NA
clone size: NA
J gene: TRBJ2-3
CDR3 length: 12
V gene: TRBV9
CDR3 DNA: TGTGCCAGCAGCGTAGACGTAGATACGCAGTATTTT
CDR3 protein: CASSVDVDTQYF

D gene: TRBD1
clone size: NA
J gene: TRBJ2-5
CDR3 length: 18
V gene: TRBV5-1
CDR3 DNA: TGCGCCAGCAGCTTGGAAGGGACAGCCGGTGGGTACCAAGAGACCCAGTACTTC
CDR3 protein: CASSLEGTAGGYQETQYF

D gene: NA
clone size: NA
J gene: TRBJ1-1
CDR3 length: 11
V gene: TRBV20-1
CDR3 DNA: TGCAGTGCTAGAAGGAACACTGAAGCTTTCTTT
CDR3 protein: CSARRNTEAFF

D gene: TRBD2
clone size: once
J gene: TRBJ2-1
CDR3 length: 16
V gene: TRBV4-2
CDR3 DNA: TGTGCCAGCAGCGTCGCGGGACTAGTGGGGGGTAGTGAGCAGTTCTTC
CDR3 protein: CASSVAGLVGGSEQFF

D gene: NA
clone size: once
J gene: TRBJ1-5
CDR3 length: 14
V gene: TRBV7-9
CDR3 DNA: TGTGCCAGCAGCTTAGGGGGCTTAGGGCAGCCCCAGCATTTT
CDR3 protein: CASSLGGLGQPQHF

D gene: NA
clone size: NA
J gene: TRBJ2-7
CDR3 length: 11
V gene: TRBV25-1
CDR3 DNA: TGTGCCAGCACCGGGGGCTACGAGCAGTACTTC
CDR3 protein: CASTGGYEQYF

D gene: NA
clone size: NA
J gene: TRBJ1-1
CDR3 length: 15
V gene: TRBV28
CDR3 DNA: TGTGCCAGCAGTTTCCGTCTGGGGACGGTCACTGAAGCTTTCTTT
CDR3 protein: CASSFRLGTVTEAFF

D gene: NA
clone size: NA
J gene: TRBJ2-7
CDR3 length: 11
V gene: TRBV5-1
CDR3 DNA: TGCGCCAGCAGCTCCACAGGAGAGCAGTACTTC
CDR3 protein: CASSSTGEQYF

D gene: TRBD1
clone size: NA
J gene: TRBJ2-7
CDR3 length: 15
V gene: TRBV7-3
CDR3 DNA: TGTGCCAGCAGCCTTACAGGGGGCGCAGGGGACGAGCAGTACTTC
CDR3 protein: CASSLTGGAGDEQYF

D gene: NA
clone size: NA
J gene: TRBJ1-4
CDR3 length: 15
V gene: TRBV9
CDR3 DNA: TGTGCCAGCAGCGTAGTAGGGGGAGTGGGGGGAGAACTGTTTTTT
CDR3 protein: CASSVVGGVGGELFF

D gene: TRBD2
clone size: NA
J gene: TRBJ2-3
CDR3 length: 16
V gene: TRBV28
CDR3 DNA: TGTGCCAGCAGTTTCGCGCTAGCGGAGGCCACAGATACGCAGTATTTT
CDR3 protein: CASSFALAEATDTQYF

D gene: NA
clone size: NA
J gene: TRBJ1-6
CDR3 length: 14
V gene: TRBV9
CDR3 DNA: TGTGCCAGCAGCCGGAGACAGGAGGCTTCACCCCTCCACTTT
CDR3 protein: CASSRRQEASPLHF

D gene: NA
clone size: NA
J gene: TRBJ2-7
CDR3 length: 12
V gene: TRBV5-1
CDR3 DNA: TGCGCCAGCAGCGTGGCCGGGCCAAAGTTGTACTTC
CDR3 protein: CASSVAGPKLYF

D gene: NA
clone size: NA
J gene: TRBJ2-7
CDR3 length: 14
V gene: TRBV9
CDR3 DNA: TGTGCCAGCAGCCCCTGGGACCTGCCGGACGAGCAGTACTTC
CDR3 protein: CASSPWDLPDEQYF

D gene: TRBD2
clone size: NA
J gene: TRBJ2-7
CDR3 length: 17
V gene: TRBV5-5
CDR3 DNA: TGTGCCAGCAGCCTGGGCATGTATAGCGGGAGTTTCGACGAGCAGTACTTC
CDR3 protein: CASSLGMYSGSFDEQYF

D gene: TRBD1
clone size: NA
J gene: TRBJ1-2
CDR3 length: 13
V gene: TRBV7-9
CDR3 DNA: TGTGCCAGCAGCTTAGGGACAGGGGGCTACTACACCTTC
CDR3 protein: CASSLGTGGYYTF

D gene: TRBD1
clone size: NA
J gene: TRBJ1-5
CDR3 length: 16
V gene: TRBV7-3
CDR3 DNA: TGTGCCAGCAGCGAGAGGGGGACAGTCTTCAATCAGCCCCAGCATTTT
CDR3 protein: CASSERGTVFNQPQHF

D gene: TRBD2
clone size: NA
J gene: TRBJ2-7
CDR3 length: 14
V gene: TRBV30
CDR3 DNA: TGTGCCTGGAGTGTACTAGCGGGAGACTACGAGCAGTACTTC
CDR3 protein: CAWSVLAGDYEQYF